This T cell receptor (beta chain) appears in the sequencing data of a study of cytomegalovirus exposure and HLA in healthy donors. In the study overall: Previous work identified roughly 120 million unique TCR beta sequences from around 200 million T cells.

Whereas donors were nominally healthy upon sampling, unrecorded immune exposures were probable. V was trimmed by 0 bases and J by 4 bases, leaving 22 bases between them. The CDR3 is made up of 19 amino acids. The germline gives CDR1 LGHNA, CDR2 YNFKEQ. Vbeta (60) and Jbeta (13) primers were used in the PCR. Here immunoSEQ multiplex PCR was the method, and the copy in TCRdb shows in-frame clones only, minus some. The sample holds 35,000 to 50,000 clones. Points on this clone: As yet, its antigen is unknown.

General study findings and limits: Across donors, sequencing depth was assumed by presence/absence analyses to be roughly uniform. In an earlier analysis, productive rearrangement rates for most beta V segments clustered near 87% or 30%.

The clonotype originates from a male donor in good health and CMV-seronegative. The sequencing sample was made of PBMCs. The V call is TRBV4-2, the J call TRBJ2-1; D call uncertain. CDR3 nucleotides: TGTGCCAGCAGCCAAGATAGGAGAGGTGGAGTAAACGAGTACAATGAGCAGTTCTTC. Encoded protein: CASSQDRRGGVNEYNEQFF.